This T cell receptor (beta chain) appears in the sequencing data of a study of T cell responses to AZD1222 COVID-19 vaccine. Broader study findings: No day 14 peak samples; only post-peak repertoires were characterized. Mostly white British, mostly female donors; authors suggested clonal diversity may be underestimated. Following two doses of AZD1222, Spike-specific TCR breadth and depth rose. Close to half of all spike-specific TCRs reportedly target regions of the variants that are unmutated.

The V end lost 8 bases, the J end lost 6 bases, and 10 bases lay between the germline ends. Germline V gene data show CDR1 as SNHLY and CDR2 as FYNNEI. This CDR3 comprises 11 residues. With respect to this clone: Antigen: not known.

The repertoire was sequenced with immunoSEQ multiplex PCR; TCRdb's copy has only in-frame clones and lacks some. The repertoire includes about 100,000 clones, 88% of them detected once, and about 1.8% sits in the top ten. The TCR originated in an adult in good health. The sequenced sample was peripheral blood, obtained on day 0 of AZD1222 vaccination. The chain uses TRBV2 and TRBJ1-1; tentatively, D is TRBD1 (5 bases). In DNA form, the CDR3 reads TGTGCCAGCCTCAGGGTGGCTGAAGCTTTCTTT. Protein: CASLRVAEAFF.